This T cell receptor (beta chain) was captured in a study of T cell repertoires in cytomegalovirus infection (dated by TCRdb to between 2018 and 2020). The study in broad terms: Because public TCR beta signatures pointed to carriage of CMV infection together with the matching HLA type, the HLA type of each donor mattered for the analysis.

Sequencing relied on an Illumina HiSeq 1500. TCRdb trimmed the raw reads at Q25, called clones with MiXCR and kept productive beta chains. Each record represents a unique CDR3 protein, reported with the most common genes and DNA among its rows. In all, the sample holds about 250,000 distinct CDR3 sequences, and about 12% of those were seen once. The ten top clones hold about 1.5% of the sample. Here is what the overall study found, with its caveats: The ex vivo response was dominated by HLA-C-restricted CMV-specific TCR beta clonotypes, and the single most frequent clonotype in two of eight donors was supplied by these HLA-C-restricted clonotypes. In both this cohort and an independent roughly 350-donor cohort, the cumulative frequency of public TCR beta family members distinguished carriers of CMV infection plus the relevant HLA type.

The CDR3 holds 15 amino acids from the cysteine to the phenylalanine. CDR3 DNA only is kept here, 45 bases in frame from base 1. CDR1 and CDR2, per the germline V gene, are MNHEY and SVGEGT. The junction carries 11 bases between V and J, which are trimmed by 0 bases and 3 bases respectively. This clonotype appeared many times. Its antigen is currently not known. Within one base of it there is no much larger clone, and no base qualities were kept. The TCR comes from a human donor in good health (CMV status not recorded). Some clones in this sample may be carry-over from other donors' samples. Here the chain combines TRBV6-2 or TRBV6-3 and TRBJ1-1, with no confidently assigned D gene. The sequencing sample was made of PBMCs. The CDR3 protein sequence reads: CASSYSPAGHTEAFF. The sequence in DNA is TGTGCCAGCAGTTACTCCCCGGCAGGCCACACTGAAGCTTTCTTT.